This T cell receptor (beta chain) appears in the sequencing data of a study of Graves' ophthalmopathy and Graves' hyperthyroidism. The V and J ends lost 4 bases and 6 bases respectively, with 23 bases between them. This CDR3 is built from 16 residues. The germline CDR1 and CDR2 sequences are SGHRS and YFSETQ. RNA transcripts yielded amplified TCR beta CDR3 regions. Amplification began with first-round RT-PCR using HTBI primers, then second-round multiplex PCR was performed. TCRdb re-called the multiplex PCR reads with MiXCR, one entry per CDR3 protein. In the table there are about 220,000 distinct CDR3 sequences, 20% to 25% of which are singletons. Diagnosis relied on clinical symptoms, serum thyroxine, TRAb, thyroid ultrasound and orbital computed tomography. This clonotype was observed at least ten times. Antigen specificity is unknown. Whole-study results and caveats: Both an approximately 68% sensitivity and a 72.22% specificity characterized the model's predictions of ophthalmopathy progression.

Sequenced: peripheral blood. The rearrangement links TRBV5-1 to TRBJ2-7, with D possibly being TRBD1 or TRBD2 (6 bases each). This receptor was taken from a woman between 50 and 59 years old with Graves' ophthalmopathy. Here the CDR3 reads CASSPRLAVEGGEQYF. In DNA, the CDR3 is TGCGCCAGCAGCCCCCGGCTCGCGGTGGAGGGGGGCGAGCAGTACTTC.